This T cell receptor beta chain emerged from a study of T cell changes during pregnancy in multiple sclerosis. Sequencing was performed with immunoSEQ multiplex PCR; in TCRdb, only in-frame clones are kept and a portion is missing. The sample holds some 67,000 clones, under 95% seen once. This sequence was found in a female donor with multiple sclerosis, enrolled in a pregnancy study. Sequencing used peripheral blood, obtained after pregnancy.

The CDR3 is CASDPYGGPTDTQYF. The CDR3, as DNA: TGTGCCAGCGACCCCTATGGCGGCCCCACAGATACGCAGTATTTT. This chain uses TRBV9 with TRBJ2-3; D ambiguous. CDR1 is SGDLS, CDR2 YYNGEE, per germline. The CDR3 extends over 15 amino acids. With 7 bases removed from V and 2 bases from J, the gap between germline ends came to 17 bases.